These T cell receptor beta chains were read from a single sample in a study of lymphopenia after photon versus proton radiotherapy. This table comes from immunoSEQ multiplex PCR, and its TCRdb copy is limited to in-frame clones, with some not included. This sample has roughly 57,000 clones; around 83% occur once, and the top ten carry 29%. The specimen comprised peripheral blood, sampled from a patient treated with photon-based radiotherapy. The receptor set was obtained from a man aged 50 or older with gastric cancer. CDR3s include the opening cysteine and the closing phenylalanine or tryptophan. D genes are given only for firm matches. Rows give clone size only sometimes, using once, few, many, or a class for an expanded clone.

v_gene: TRBV10-1
d_gene: TRBD1
abundance: -
j_gene: TRBJ2-5
CDR3aa: CASKRTGGCETQYF
CDR3nt: TGCGCCAGCAAAAGGACAGGGGGCTGCGAGACCCAGTACTTC

v_gene: TRBV28
d_gene: -
abundance: -
j_gene: TRBJ1-3
CDR3aa: CASHRTGTIYF
CDR3nt: TGTGCCAGCCATAGAACGGGCACCATATATTTT

v_gene: TRBV5-4
d_gene: -
abundance: -
j_gene: TRBJ2-3
CDR3aa: CASSFRSGSTDTQYF
CDR3nt: TGTGCCAGCAGCTTTAGAAGCGGGAGCACAGATACGCAGTATTTT

v_gene: TRBV27
d_gene: -
abundance: -
j_gene: TRBJ1-2
CDR3aa: CASSSGIYGYTF
CDR3nt: TGTGCCAGCAGTTCCGGTATTTATGGCTACACCTTC

v_gene: TRBV19
d_gene: -
abundance: -
j_gene: TRBJ1-2
CDR3aa: CASSIERGVGYGYTF
CDR3nt: TGTGCCAGTAGTATCGAGCGAGGAGTTGGCTATGGCTACACCTTC

v_gene: TRBV5-4
d_gene: -
abundance: -
j_gene: TRBJ2-6
CDR3aa: CASSLLRPSGANVLTF
CDR3nt: TGTGCCAGCAGCTTGCTAAGGCCTTCTGGGGCCAACGTCCTGACTTTC

v_gene: TRBV2
d_gene: TRBD2
abundance: -
j_gene: TRBJ2-2
CDR3aa: CASSDMGLAGWRDTGELFF
CDR3nt: TGTGCCAGCAGTGACATGGGACTAGCGGGATGGAGGGACACCGGGGAGCTGTTTTTT

v_gene: TRBV7-9
d_gene: -
abundance: -
j_gene: TRBJ2-3
CDR3aa: CASSLKIGSRDTQYF
CDR3nt: TGTGCCAGCAGCTTAAAGATCGGTTCTCGGGATACGCAGTATTTT

v_gene: TRBV19
d_gene: -
abundance: -
j_gene: TRBJ1-1
CDR3aa: CASSIVLYTEAFF
CDR3nt: TGTGCCAGTAGTATAGTACTGTACACTGAAGCTTTCTTT

v_gene: TRBV4-2
d_gene: -
abundance: few
j_gene: TRBJ2-7
CDR3aa: CASSQSGTLTYEQYF
CDR3nt: TGTGCCAGCAGCCAATCCGGGACTTTGACCTACGAGCAGTACTTC

v_gene: TRBV18
d_gene: -
abundance: few
j_gene: TRBJ2-1
CDR3aa: CASQYRDEQFF
CDR3nt: TGTGCCAGCCAATACAGGGATGAGCAGTTCTTC

v_gene: TRBV5-1
d_gene: TRBD1
abundance: few
j_gene: TRBJ2-7
CDR3aa: CASSFPDRTYEQYF
CDR3nt: TGCGCCAGCAGCTTCCCGGACAGGACCTACGAGCAGTACTTC

v_gene: TRBV2
d_gene: -
abundance: -
j_gene: TRBJ2-3
CDR3aa: CASSPSDTQYF
CDR3nt: TGTGCCAGCAGTCCGAGCGATACGCAGTATTTT

v_gene: TRBV5-1
d_gene: -
abundance: few
j_gene: TRBJ2-5
CDR3aa: CASSLGRIQETQYF
CDR3nt: TGCGCCAGCAGCCTCGGACGGATCCAAGAGACCCAGTACTTC

v_gene: TRBV7-3
d_gene: -
abundance: few
j_gene: TRBJ2-1
CDR3aa: CASSLKGGMDHNEQFF
CDR3nt: TGTGCCAGCAGCTTAAAAGGGGGGATGGATCATAATGAGCAGTTCTTC

v_gene: TRBV7-9
d_gene: -
abundance: -
j_gene: TRBJ2-7
CDR3aa: CASSSEEETGYEQYF
CDR3nt: TGTGCCAGCAGCTCCGAAGAGGAAACCGGGTACGAGCAGTACTTC

v_gene: TRBV5-6
d_gene: -
abundance: -
j_gene: TRBJ2-3
CDR3aa: CASSLVGVSTDTQYF
CDR3nt: TGTGCCAGCAGCTTGGTAGGGGTTTCAACAGATACGCAGTATTTT

v_gene: TRBV7-2
d_gene: -
abundance: -
j_gene: TRBJ2-7
CDR3aa: CASSLGRRTYEQYF
CDR3nt: TGTGCCAGCAGCTTAGGGCGGAGAACCTACGAGCAGTACTTC

v_gene: TRBV4-1
d_gene: TRBD1
abundance: once
j_gene: TRBJ1-1
CDR3aa: CASSLQPRTGGENTEAFF
CDR3nt: TGCGCCAGCAGCCTACAACCGCGGACAGGGGGCGAGAACACTGAAGCTTTCTTT

v_gene: TRBV30
d_gene: TRBD1
abundance: -
j_gene: TRBJ1-2
CDR3aa: CAWSVGGTGNGYTF
CDR3nt: TGTGCCTGGAGTGTAGGGGGGACAGGGAATGGCTACACCTTC

v_gene: TRBV5-4
d_gene: -
abundance: -
j_gene: TRBJ1-1
CDR3aa: CASSPRRENTEAFF
CDR3nt: TGTGCCAGCAGCCCCCGCAGGGAAAACACTGAAGCTTTCTTT

v_gene: TRBV4-2
d_gene: TRBD1
abundance: -
j_gene: TRBJ1-3
CDR3aa: CASSQTGQGAYSGNTIYF
CDR3nt: TGTGCCAGCAGCCAGACGGGACAGGGGGCTTACTCTGGAAACACCATATATTTT

v_gene: TRBV7-9
d_gene: TRBD1
abundance: -
j_gene: TRBJ1-2
CDR3aa: CASSVTGAVYGYTF
CDR3nt: TGTGCCAGCAGCGTCACAGGGGCGGTCTATGGCTACACCTTC

v_gene: TRBV6-6
d_gene: TRBD2
abundance: once
j_gene: TRBJ2-3
CDR3aa: CASNQASGSTDTQYF
CDR3nt: TGTGCCAGCAATCAGGCTAGCGGGAGTACAGATACGCAGTATTTT

v_gene: TRBV19
d_gene: -
abundance: few
j_gene: TRBJ1-1
CDR3aa: CASISREGTEAFF
CDR3nt: TGTGCCAGTATAAGCCGGGAGGGGACTGAAGCTTTCTTT

v_gene: TRBV19
d_gene: TRBD2
abundance: -
j_gene: TRBJ2-3
CDR3aa: CASSIHRTSGRADTQYF
CDR3nt: TGTGCCAGTAGTATTCATCGTACTAGCGGGAGGGCAGATACGCAGTATTTT

v_gene: TRBV4-1
d_gene: -
abundance: -
j_gene: TRBJ1-1
CDR3aa: CASSQPSGPGTEAFF
CDR3nt: TGCGCCAGCAGCCAACCTTCCGGGCCAGGCACTGAAGCTTTCTTT

v_gene: TRBV7-8
d_gene: -
abundance: -
j_gene: TRBJ2-1
CDR3aa: CASSLWGGGENEQFF
CDR3nt: TGTGCCAGCAGCTTATGGGGAGGGGGGGAGAATGAGCAGTTCTTC

v_gene: TRBV27
d_gene: TRBD2
abundance: once
j_gene: TRBJ2-7
CDR3aa: CASSFSGLAGVYEQYF
CDR3nt: TGTGCCAGCAGTTTCTCCGGACTAGCGGGGGTCTACGAGCAGTACTTC

v_gene: TRBV7-2
d_gene: TRBD2
abundance: once
j_gene: TRBJ2-2
CDR3aa: CASSLGGTRTNTGELFF
CDR3nt: TGTGCCAGCAGCTTAGGGGGGACTAGGACGAACACCGGGGAGCTGTTTTTT

v_gene: TRBV21-1
d_gene: -
abundance: -
j_gene: TRBJ2-7
CDR3aa: CASSPARGEEQYF
CDR3nt: TGTGCCAGCAGCCCGGCGCGGGGGGAGGAGCAGTACTTC

v_gene: TRBV19
d_gene: TRBD1
abundance: -
j_gene: TRBJ1-2
CDR3aa: CASSSRDRVDGYTF
CDR3nt: TGTGCCAGTAGTTCCCGGGACAGGGTGGACGGCTACACCTTC

v_gene: TRBV30
d_gene: -
abundance: -
j_gene: TRBJ1-2
CDR3aa: CAWSGTLYGYTF
CDR3nt: TGTGCCTGGAGCGGGACATTATATGGCTACACCTTC

v_gene: TRBV6-5
d_gene: -
abundance: -
j_gene: TRBJ1-5
CDR3aa: CASSYSNRGNQPQHF
CDR3nt: TGTGCCAGCAGTTACTCGAACAGGGGCAATCAGCCCCAGCATTTT

v_gene: TRBV10-3
d_gene: TRBD1
abundance: -
j_gene: TRBJ2-3
CDR3aa: CAISPGTVSTDTQYF
CDR3nt: TGTGCCATCAGTCCCGGGACAGTTAGCACAGATACGCAGTATTTT

v_gene: TRBV6-1
d_gene: TRBD2
abundance: -
j_gene: TRBJ2-7
CDR3aa: CASMRGTSASYEQYF
CDR3nt: TGTGCCAGCATGCGGGGGACTAGCGCTTCCTACGAGCAGTACTTC

v_gene: TRBV30
d_gene: -
abundance: -
j_gene: TRBJ2-3
CDR3aa: CAWSVKGTDTQYF
CDR3nt: TGTGCCTGGAGTGTAAAGGGCACAGATACGCAGTATTTT

v_gene: TRBV10-3
d_gene: -
abundance: -
j_gene: TRBJ2-7
CDR3aa: CAISESAGRYEQYF
CDR3nt: TGTGCCATCAGTGAATCGGCAGGACGATACGAGCAGTACTTC

v_gene: TRBV15
d_gene: TRBD2
abundance: -
j_gene: TRBJ2-7
CDR3aa: CASSSGSEQYF
CDR3nt: TGTGCCAGCTCTAGCGGGAGCGAGCAGTACTTC

v_gene: TRBV7-9
d_gene: TRBD1
abundance: -
j_gene: TRBJ2-6
CDR3aa: CASSPRDRGLRGANVLTF
CDR3nt: TGTGCCAGCAGCCCCCGGGACAGGGGGCTAAGAGGGGCCAACGTCCTGACTTTC

v_gene: TRBV11-1
d_gene: TRBD1
abundance: few
j_gene: TRBJ2-7
CDR3aa: CASSDRDVYEQYF
CDR3nt: TGTGCCAGCTCCGACAGGGACGTGTACGAGCAGTACTTC